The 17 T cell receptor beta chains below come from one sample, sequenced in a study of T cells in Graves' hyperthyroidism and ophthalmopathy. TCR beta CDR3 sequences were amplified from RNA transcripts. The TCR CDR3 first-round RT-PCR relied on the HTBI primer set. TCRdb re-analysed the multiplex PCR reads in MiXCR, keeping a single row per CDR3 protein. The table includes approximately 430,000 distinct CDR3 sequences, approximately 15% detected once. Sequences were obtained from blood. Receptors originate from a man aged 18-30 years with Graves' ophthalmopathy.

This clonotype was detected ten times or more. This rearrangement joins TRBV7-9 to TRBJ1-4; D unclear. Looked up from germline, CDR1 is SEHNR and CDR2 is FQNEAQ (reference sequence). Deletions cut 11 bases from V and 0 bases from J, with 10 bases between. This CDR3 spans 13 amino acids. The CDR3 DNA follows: TGTGCCGGGTACAGCACAACTAATGAAAAACTGTTTTTT. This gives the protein CAGYSTTNEKLFF.

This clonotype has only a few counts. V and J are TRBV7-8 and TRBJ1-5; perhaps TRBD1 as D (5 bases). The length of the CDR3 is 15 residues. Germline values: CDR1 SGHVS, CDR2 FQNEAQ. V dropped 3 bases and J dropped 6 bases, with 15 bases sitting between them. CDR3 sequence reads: CASSFLGTSGQPQHF. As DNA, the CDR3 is TGTGCCAGCAGCTTCCTGGGGACTTCGGGTCAGCCCCAGCATTTT.

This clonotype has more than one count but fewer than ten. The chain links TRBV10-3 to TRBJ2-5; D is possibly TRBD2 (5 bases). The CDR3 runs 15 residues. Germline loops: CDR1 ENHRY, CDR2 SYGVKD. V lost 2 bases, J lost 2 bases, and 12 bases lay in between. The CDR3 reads CAISEHRTVQETQYF. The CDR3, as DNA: TGTGCCATCAGTGAGCATCGGACTGTACAAGAGACCCAGTACTTC.

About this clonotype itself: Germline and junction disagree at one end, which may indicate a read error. CDR3 sequence reads: CASSNGLAGDSDTQYF. The CDR3 DNA reads TGTGCTAGCAGCAATGGACTAGCGGGAGATTCTGATACGCAGTATTTT. J is TRBJ2-3 and V is TRBV7-7; 13 bases line up with TRBD2. The V gene's germline CDR1 is SSHAT and CDR2 FNYEAQ (reference sequence). This CDR3 region has 16 residues.

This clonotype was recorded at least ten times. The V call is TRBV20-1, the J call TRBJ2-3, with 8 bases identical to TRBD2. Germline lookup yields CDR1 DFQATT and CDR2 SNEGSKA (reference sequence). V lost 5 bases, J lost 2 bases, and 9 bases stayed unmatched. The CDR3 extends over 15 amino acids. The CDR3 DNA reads TGCAGTGCTCCTAGAGCTAGCGGGCACACAGATACGCAGTATTTT. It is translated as CSAPRASGHTDTQYF.

The CDR3 sequence is CASSYLLGVANTEAFF. DNA of the CDR3: TGTGCCAGCAGTTACCTCCTCGGCGTAGCGAACACTGAAGCTTTCTTT. The genes are TRBV6-2 or TRBV6-3 and TRBJ1-1; no clear D. V was clipped by 2 bases and J by 1 base, with 14 bases between them. The CDR3 contains 16 residues. The germline CDR1 and CDR2 sequences are MNHEY and SVGEGT.

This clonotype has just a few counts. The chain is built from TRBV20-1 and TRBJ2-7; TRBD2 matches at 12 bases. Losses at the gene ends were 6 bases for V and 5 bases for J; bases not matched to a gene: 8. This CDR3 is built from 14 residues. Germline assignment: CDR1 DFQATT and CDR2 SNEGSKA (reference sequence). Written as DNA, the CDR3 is TGCAGTGCACCGACTAGCGGGAGTAGCCACGAGCAGTACTTC. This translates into CSAPTSGSSHEQYF.

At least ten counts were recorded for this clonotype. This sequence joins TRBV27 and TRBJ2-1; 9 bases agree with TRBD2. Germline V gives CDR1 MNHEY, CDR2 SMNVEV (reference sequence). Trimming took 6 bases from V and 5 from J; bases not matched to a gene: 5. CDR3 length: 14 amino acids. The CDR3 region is CASSGTSPHNEQFF. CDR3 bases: TGTGCCAGCAGCGGGACTAGCCCTCACAATGAGCAGTTCTTC.

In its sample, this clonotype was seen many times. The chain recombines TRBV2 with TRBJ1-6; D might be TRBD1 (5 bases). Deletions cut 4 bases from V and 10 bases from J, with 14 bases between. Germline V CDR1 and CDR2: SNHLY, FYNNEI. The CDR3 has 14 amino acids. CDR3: CASSGRGVGSPLHF. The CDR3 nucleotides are TGTGCCAGCAGTGGCCGAGGGGTGGGCTCACCCCTCCACTTT.

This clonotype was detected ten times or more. The chain's CDR3 is CASSYPPTDTDTQYF. CDR3 nucleotides: TGTGCCAGCAGCTACCCCCCGACTGACACAGATACGCAGTATTTT. V gene TRBV11-2 combines with J gene TRBJ2-3; D is ambiguous. The V gene's germline CDR1 is SGHAT and CDR2 FQNNGV. The V and J ends lost 4 bases and 2 bases respectively, with 13 bases between them. This CDR3 spans 15 amino acids.

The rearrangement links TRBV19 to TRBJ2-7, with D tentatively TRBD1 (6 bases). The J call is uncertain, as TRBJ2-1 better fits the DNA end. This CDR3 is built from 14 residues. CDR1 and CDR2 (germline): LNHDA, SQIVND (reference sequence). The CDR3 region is CASSTSTGAYEQFF. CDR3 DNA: TGTGCCAGTAGTACATCGACAGGAGCCTACGAGCAGTTCTTC.

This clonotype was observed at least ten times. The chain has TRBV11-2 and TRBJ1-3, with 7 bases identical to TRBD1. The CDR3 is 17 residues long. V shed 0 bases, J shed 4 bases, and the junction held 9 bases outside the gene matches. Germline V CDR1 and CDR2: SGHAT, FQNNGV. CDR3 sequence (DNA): TGTGCCAGCAGCTTAGAAAGACAGGGTTCTGCCGGAAACACCATATATTTT. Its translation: CASSLERQGSAGNTIYF.

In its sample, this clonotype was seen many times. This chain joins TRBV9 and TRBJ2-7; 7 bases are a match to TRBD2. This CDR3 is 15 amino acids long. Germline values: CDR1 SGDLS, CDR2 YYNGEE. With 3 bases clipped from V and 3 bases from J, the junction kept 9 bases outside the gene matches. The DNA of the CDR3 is TGTGCCAGCAGCGCCGGACTAGGTGAAAGCTACGAGCAGTACTTC. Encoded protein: CASSAGLGESYEQYF.

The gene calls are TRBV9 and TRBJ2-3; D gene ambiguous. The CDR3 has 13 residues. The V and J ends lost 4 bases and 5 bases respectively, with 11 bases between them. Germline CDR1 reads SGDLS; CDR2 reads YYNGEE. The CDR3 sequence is CASSPPGVDTQYF. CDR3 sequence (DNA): TGTGCCAGCAGCCCCCCTGGTGTAGATACGCAGTATTTT.

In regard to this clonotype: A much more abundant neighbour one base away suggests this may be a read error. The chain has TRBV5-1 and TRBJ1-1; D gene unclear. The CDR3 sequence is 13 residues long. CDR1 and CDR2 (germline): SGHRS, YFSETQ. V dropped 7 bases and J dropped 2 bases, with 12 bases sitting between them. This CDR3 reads CASRLLENTEAFF. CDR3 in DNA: TGCGCCAGCCGTCTCCTAGAAAACACTGAAGCTTTCTTT.

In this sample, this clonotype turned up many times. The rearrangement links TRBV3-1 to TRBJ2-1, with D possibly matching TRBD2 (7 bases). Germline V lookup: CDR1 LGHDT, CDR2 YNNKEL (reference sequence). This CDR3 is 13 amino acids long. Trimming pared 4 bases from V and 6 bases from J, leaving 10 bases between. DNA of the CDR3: TGTGCCAGCAGCCTAGGGGGGGCCAATGAGCAGTTCTTC. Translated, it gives CASSLGGANEQFF.

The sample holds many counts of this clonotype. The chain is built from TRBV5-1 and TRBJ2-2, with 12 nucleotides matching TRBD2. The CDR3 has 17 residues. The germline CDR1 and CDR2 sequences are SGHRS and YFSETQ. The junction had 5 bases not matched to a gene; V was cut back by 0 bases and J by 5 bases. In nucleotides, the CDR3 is TGCGCCAGCAGCTTGGAACCTAGCGGGAGGGCTACCGGGGAGCTGTTTTTT. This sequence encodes CASSLEPSGRATGELFF.